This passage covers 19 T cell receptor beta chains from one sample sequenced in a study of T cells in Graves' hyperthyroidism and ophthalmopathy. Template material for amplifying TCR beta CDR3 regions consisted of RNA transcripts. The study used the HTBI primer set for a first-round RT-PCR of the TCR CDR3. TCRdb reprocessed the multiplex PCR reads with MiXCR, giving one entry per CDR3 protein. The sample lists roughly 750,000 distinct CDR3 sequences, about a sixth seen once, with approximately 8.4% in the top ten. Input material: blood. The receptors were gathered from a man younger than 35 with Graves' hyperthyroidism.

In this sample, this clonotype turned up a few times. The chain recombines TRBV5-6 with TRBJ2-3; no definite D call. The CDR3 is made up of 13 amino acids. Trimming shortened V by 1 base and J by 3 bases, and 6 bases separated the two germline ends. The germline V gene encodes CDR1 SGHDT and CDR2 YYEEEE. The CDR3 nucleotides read TGTGCCAGCAGCTTGCTGATGACAGATACGCAGTATTTT. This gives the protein CASSLLMTDTQYF.

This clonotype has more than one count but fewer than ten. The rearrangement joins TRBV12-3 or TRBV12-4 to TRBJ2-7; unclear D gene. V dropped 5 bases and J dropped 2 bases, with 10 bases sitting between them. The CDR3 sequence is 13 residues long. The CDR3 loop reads CASSMAVTYEQYF. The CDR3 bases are TGTGCCAGCAGTATGGCGGTCACCTACGAGCAGTACTTC.

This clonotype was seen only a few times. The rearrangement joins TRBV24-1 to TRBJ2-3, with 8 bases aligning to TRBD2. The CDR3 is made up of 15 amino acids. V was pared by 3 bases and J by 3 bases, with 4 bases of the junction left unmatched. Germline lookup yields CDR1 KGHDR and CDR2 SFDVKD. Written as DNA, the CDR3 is TGTGCCACCAGTGATCCAGCGGGAGAAACAGATACGCAGTATTTT. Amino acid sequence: CATSDPAGETDTQYF.

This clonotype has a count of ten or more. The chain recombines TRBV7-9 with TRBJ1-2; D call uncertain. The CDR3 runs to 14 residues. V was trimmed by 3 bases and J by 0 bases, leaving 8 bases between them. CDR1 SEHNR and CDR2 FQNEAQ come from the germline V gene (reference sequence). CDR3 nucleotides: TGTGCCAGCAGCTTGGTCGGATCTAACTATGGCTACACCTTC. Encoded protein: CASSLVGSNYGYTF.

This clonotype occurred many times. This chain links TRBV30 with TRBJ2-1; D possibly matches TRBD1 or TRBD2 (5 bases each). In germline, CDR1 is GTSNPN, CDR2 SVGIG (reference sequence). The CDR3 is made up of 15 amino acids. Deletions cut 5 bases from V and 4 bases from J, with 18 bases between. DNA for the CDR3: TGTGCCTGGCTTTTCGCAGGGAGTATATACAATGAGCAGTTCTTC. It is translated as CAWLFAGSIYNEQFF.

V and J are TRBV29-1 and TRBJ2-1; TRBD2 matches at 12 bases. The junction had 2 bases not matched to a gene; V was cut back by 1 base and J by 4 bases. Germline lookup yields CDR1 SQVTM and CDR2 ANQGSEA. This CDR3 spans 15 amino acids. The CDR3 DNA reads TGCAGCGTTGAAGGGCTAGCGGGAGGGTACAATGAGCAGTTCTTC. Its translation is CSVEGLAGGYNEQFF.

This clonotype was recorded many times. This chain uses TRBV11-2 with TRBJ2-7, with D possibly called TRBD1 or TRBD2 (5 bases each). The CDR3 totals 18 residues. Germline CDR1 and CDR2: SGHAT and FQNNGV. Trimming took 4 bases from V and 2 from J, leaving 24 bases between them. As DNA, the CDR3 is TGTGCCAGCAGCTCGGGGCCTGGGGCAGGCGTCCCTACCTACGAGCAGTACTTC. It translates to CASSSGPGAGVPTYEQYF.

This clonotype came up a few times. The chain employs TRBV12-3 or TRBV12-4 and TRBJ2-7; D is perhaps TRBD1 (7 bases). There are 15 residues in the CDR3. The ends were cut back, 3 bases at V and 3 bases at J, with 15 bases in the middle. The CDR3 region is CASSFGAGQIYEQYF. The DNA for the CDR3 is TGTGCCAGCAGTTTTGGGGCGGGACAGATCTACGAGCAGTACTTC.

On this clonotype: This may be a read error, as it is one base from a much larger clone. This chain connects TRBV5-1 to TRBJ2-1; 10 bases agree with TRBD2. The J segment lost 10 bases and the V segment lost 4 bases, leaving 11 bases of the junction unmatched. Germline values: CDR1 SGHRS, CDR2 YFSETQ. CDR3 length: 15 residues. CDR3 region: CASSGAGGNPYEQFF. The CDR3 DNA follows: TGCGCCAGCAGCGGAGCGGGAGGGAATCCCTACGAGCAGTTCTTC.

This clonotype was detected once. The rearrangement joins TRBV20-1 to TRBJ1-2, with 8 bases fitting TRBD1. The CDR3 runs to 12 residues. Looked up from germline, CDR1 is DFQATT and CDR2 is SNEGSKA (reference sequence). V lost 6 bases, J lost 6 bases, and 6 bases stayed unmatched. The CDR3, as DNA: TGCAGTGCCCCGACAGGGGCGGATGGCTACACCTTC. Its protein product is CSAPTGADGYTF.

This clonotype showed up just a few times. CDR3 amino acids: CATSRSTGMADGANVLTF. The CDR3 DNA is TGTGCCACCAGCAGATCGACAGGGATGGCTGATGGGGCCAACGTCCTGACTTTC. The chain links TRBV15 to TRBJ2-6; 7 bases match TRBD1. CDR1 and CDR2 (germline): LNHNV, YYDKDF (reference sequence). This CDR3 spans 18 amino acids. With 2 bases clipped from V and 3 bases from J, the junction kept 10 bases outside the gene matches.

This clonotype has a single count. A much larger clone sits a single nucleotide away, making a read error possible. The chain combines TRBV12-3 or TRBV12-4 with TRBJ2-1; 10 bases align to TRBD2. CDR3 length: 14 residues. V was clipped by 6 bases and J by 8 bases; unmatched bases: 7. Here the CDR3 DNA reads TGTGCCAGCAGCGGGACTAGCGATTTTGATGAGCAGTTCTTC. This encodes CASSGTSDFDEQFF.

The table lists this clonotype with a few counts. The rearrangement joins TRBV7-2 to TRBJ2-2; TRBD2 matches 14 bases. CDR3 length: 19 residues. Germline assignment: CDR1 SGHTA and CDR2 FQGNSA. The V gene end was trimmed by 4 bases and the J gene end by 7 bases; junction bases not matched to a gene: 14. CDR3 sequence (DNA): TGTGCCAGCAGCTCGTGGGGGCCGGGACTAGCGGGAGCTAGCGGGGAGCTGTTTTTT. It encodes CASSSWGPGLAGASGELFF.

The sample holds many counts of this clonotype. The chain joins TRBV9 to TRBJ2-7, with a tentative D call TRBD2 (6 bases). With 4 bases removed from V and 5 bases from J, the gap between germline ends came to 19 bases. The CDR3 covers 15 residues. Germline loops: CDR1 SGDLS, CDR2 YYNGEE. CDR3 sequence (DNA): TGTGCCAGCAGCACCGCCGGGACTCCCCAGCACGAGCAGTACTTC. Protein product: CASSTAGTPQHEQYF.

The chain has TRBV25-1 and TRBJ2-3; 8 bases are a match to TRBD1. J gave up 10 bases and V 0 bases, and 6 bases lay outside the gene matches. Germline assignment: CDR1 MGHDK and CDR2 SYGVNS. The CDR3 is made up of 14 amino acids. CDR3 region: CASSEYAGQGSQYF. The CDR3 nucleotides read TGTGCCAGCAGTGAATATGCTGGACAGGGCTCGCAGTATTTT.

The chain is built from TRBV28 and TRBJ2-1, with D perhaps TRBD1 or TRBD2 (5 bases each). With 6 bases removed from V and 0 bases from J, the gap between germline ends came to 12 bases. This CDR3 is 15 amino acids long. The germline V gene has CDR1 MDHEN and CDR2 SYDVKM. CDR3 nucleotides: TGTGCCAGCAGAGGTCAGGGAGACTCCTACAATGAGCAGTTCTTC. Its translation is CASRGQGDSYNEQFF.

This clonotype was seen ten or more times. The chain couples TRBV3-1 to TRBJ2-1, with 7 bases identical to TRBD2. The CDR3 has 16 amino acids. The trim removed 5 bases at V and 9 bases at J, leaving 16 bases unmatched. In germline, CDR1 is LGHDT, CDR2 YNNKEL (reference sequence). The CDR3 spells CASSGSRLAPRGEQFF. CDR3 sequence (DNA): TGTGCCAGCAGCGGGAGTCGACTAGCCCCAAGGGGTGAGCAGTTCTTC.

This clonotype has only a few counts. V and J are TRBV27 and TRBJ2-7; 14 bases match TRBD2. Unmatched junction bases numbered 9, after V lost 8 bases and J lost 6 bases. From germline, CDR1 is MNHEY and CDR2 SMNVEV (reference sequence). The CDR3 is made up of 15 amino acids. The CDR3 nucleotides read TGTGCCAGCCGACTGGGACTAGCGGGAGCATCCGAGCAGTACTTC. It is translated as CASRLGLAGASEQYF.

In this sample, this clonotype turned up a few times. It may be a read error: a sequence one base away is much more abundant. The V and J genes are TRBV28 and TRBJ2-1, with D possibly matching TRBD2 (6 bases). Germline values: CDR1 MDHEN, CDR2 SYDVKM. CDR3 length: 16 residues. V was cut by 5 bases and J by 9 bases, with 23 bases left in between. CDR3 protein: CASSPGLSHRLSEQFF. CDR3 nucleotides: TGTGCCAGCAGTCCGGGACTGTCCCACCGCCTCAGTGAGCAGTTCTTC.